The present T cell receptor (beta chain) was sequenced within a study of cytomegalovirus exposure and HLA in healthy donors. Both 60 Vbeta primers and 13 Jbeta primers went into the PCR. Sequenced by immunoSEQ multiplex PCR; TCRdb stores in-frame clones only, minus some. The sample consists of under 200,000 clones, around 80% of them appearing once. Turning to this clone: What it recognizes is unknown.

CDR1 is SNHLY, CDR2 FYNNEI, per germline. The V gene lost 8 bases and the J gene lost 1 base, with 9 bases spanning the gap. CDR3 size: 12 residues. Study observations and caveats: Presence/absence analyses assumed roughly uniform sequencing depth across donors. It was approximately 150 TCR beta chains that were listed as cytomegalovirus-associated.

Material: PBMCs. The rearrangement joins TRBV2 to TRBJ2-7; D call uncertain. The source of this sequence is a woman in her forties or fifties in good health and CMV-seronegative. In DNA, the CDR3 is TGTGCCAGCGGTCGCCTATCCTACGAGCAGTACTTC. It yields the protein CASGRLSYEQYF.